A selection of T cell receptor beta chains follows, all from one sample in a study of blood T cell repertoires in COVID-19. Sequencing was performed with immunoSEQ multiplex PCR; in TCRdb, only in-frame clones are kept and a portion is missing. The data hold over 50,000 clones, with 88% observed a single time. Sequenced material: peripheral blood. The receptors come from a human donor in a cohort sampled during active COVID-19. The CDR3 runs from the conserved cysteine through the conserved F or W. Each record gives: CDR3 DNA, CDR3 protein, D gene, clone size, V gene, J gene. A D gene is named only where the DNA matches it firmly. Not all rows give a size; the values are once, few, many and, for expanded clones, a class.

cdr3_nt: TGTGCCAGCTCACCGCAGAACGCAGATACGCAGTATTTT
cdr3_aa: CASSPQNADTQYF
d_call: -
clone_size: -
v_call: TRBV18
j_call: TRBJ2-3

cdr3_nt: TGCACCAGCAGCCAACCACGGCGGACAGACCTCTTTGACTATGGCTACACCTTC
cdr3_aa: CTSSQPRRTDLFDYGYTF
d_call: -
clone_size: -
v_call: TRBV1
j_call: TRBJ1-2

cdr3_nt: TGTGCCAGCAGCTTAGGAGGCGCGGGGGCCATGAACACTGAAGCTTTCTTT
cdr3_aa: CASSLGGAGAMNTEAFF
d_call: -
clone_size: -
v_call: TRBV7-9
j_call: TRBJ1-1

cdr3_nt: TGCGCCAGCAGTCACAGAGGGGATACGCAGTATTTT
cdr3_aa: CASSHRGDTQYF
d_call: -
clone_size: few
v_call: TRBV10-2
j_call: TRBJ2-3

cdr3_nt: TGCGCCAGCAGCCTAGGGACTAGCGTCCCTCCTAGCACAGATACGCAGTATTTT
cdr3_aa: CASSLGTSVPPSTDTQYF
d_call: TRBD2
clone_size: -
v_call: TRBV5-1
j_call: TRBJ2-3

cdr3_nt: TGTGCCCTCCGGACAGGAGGCACCGGGGAGCTGTTTTTT
cdr3_aa: CALRTGGTGELFF
d_call: TRBD1
clone_size: once
v_call: TRBV10-3
j_call: TRBJ2-2

cdr3_nt: TGTGCCAGCAGCCTCGGGACAGGACGGAACACCGGGGAGCTGTTTTTT
cdr3_aa: CASSLGTGRNTGELFF
d_call: TRBD1
clone_size: -
v_call: TRBV5-5
j_call: TRBJ2-2

cdr3_nt: TGCGCCAGCAGCCTAGGACAGGGAATCACCGGGGAGCTGTTTTTT
cdr3_aa: CASSLGQGITGELFF
d_call: TRBD1
clone_size: -
v_call: TRBV5-1
j_call: TRBJ2-2

cdr3_nt: TGTGCCAGCAGCCTCACTAGCGGGGGATACACCGGGGAGCTGTTTTTT
cdr3_aa: CASSLTSGGYTGELFF
d_call: TRBD2
clone_size: -
v_call: TRBV7-3
j_call: TRBJ2-2

cdr3_nt: TGCGCCAGCAGCTCCCGCGGTCGGAGTTACAATGAGCAGTTCTTC
cdr3_aa: CASSSRGRSYNEQFF
d_call: -
clone_size: -
v_call: TRBV5-1
j_call: TRBJ2-1

cdr3_nt: TGTGCCAGTAGTATAGATCTACGGGGGGAAGCTTTCTTT
cdr3_aa: CASSIDLRGEAFF
d_call: -
clone_size: -
v_call: TRBV19
j_call: TRBJ1-1

cdr3_nt: TGTGCCAGTGGAGTAGAGGCAACCTACGAGCAGTACTTC
cdr3_aa: CASGVEATYEQYF
d_call: -
clone_size: once
v_call: TRBV6-5
j_call: TRBJ2-7

cdr3_nt: TGCGCCAGCACCCGACTCGGACAGGGTCCCACGAACACTGAAGCTTTCTTT
cdr3_aa: CASTRLGQGPTNTEAFF
d_call: TRBD1
clone_size: -
v_call: TRBV5-1
j_call: TRBJ1-1

cdr3_nt: TGCGCCAGCAGCCAATATTCTAGCGGGAGTTCCTACGAGCAGTACTTC
cdr3_aa: CASSQYSSGSSYEQYF
d_call: TRBD2
clone_size: -
v_call: TRBV4-1
j_call: TRBJ2-7

cdr3_nt: TGTGCCAGTAGTATAGGGCGCGGGAGGTTCTACAATGAGCAGTTCTTC
cdr3_aa: CASSIGRGRFYNEQFF
d_call: TRBD2
clone_size: -
v_call: TRBV19
j_call: TRBJ2-1

cdr3_nt: TGTGCCAGCAGCCGGGAGGCTAATTCACCCCTCCACTTT
cdr3_aa: CASSREANSPLHF
d_call: -
clone_size: -
v_call: TRBV11-3
j_call: TRBJ1-6

cdr3_nt: TGTGCCAGCAGCCCTCGCGGGGGGGAAGCGAACTATGGCTACACCTTC
cdr3_aa: CASSPRGGEANYGYTF
d_call: -
clone_size: -
v_call: TRBV7-2
j_call: TRBJ1-2

cdr3_nt: TGTGCCAGCAGCTTAGGAAGGAGGGATGAGCAGTTCTTC
cdr3_aa: CASSLGRRDEQFF
d_call: -
clone_size: -
v_call: TRBV7-7
j_call: TRBJ2-1

cdr3_nt: TGCGCCAGCAGCTTGGCAGGGGAGTCCTCCCGGGGGCAGTACTTC
cdr3_aa: CASSLAGESSRGQYF
d_call: -
clone_size: -
v_call: TRBV5-1
j_call: TRBJ2-7

cdr3_nt: TGCGCCAGCAGCTTTGGGAGCTCGAACACTGAAGCTTTCTTT
cdr3_aa: CASSFGSSNTEAFF
d_call: -
clone_size: once
v_call: TRBV5-1
j_call: TRBJ1-1

cdr3_nt: TGTGCCAGTAGTAGAGGACAGGGCTCCTACGAGCAGTACTTC
cdr3_aa: CASSRGQGSYEQYF
d_call: TRBD1
clone_size: -
v_call: TRBV19
j_call: TRBJ2-7

cdr3_nt: TGTGCCTCGGACTTAACTGGGTACGGCTACACCTTC
cdr3_aa: CASDLTGYGYTF
d_call: -
clone_size: -
v_call: TRBV2
j_call: TRBJ1-2

cdr3_nt: TGTGCCAGCAGTTTGAACGCCGCGTACACCTTC
cdr3_aa: CASSLNAAYTF
d_call: -
clone_size: -
v_call: TRBV28
j_call: TRBJ1-2

cdr3_nt: TGTGCCAGCAGCTTTACCCCTACGCGCGGCAGGGGACCTTCGGAGACCCAGTACTTC
cdr3_aa: CASSFTPTRGRGPSETQYF
d_call: -
clone_size: -
v_call: TRBV7-9
j_call: TRBJ2-5

cdr3_nt: TGTGCTAGTGGCCCGGACAGGGTGGGGTCTGAAGCTTTCTTT
cdr3_aa: CASGPDRVGSEAFF
d_call: TRBD1
clone_size: -
v_call: TRBV12-5
j_call: TRBJ1-1

cdr3_nt: TGTGCCAGCAGCCAAGAGGCTAGCGGGGGAGATACGCAGTATTTT
cdr3_aa: CASSQEASGGDTQYF
d_call: TRBD2
clone_size: once
v_call: TRBV4-2
j_call: TRBJ2-3

cdr3_nt: TGTGCCAGCAGACAGGGGGGACGCTCCTACGAGCAGTACTTC
cdr3_aa: CASRQGGRSYEQYF
d_call: TRBD1
clone_size: -
v_call: TRBV7-8
j_call: TRBJ2-7

cdr3_nt: TGCGCCAGCAGCCTGCTTTGGGGGGGCGCGGGCGATACGCAGTATTTT
cdr3_aa: CASSLLWGGAGDTQYF
d_call: -
clone_size: -
v_call: TRBV4-1
j_call: TRBJ2-3

cdr3_nt: TGTGCCAGCAGCTTATATGGACAGAACACCGGGGAGCTGTTTTTT
cdr3_aa: CASSLYGQNTGELFF
d_call: -
clone_size: -
v_call: TRBV7-3
j_call: TRBJ2-2

cdr3_nt: TGCGCCAGCAGGCCCGGGACAGCGAACACCGGGGAGCTGTTTTTT
cdr3_aa: CASRPGTANTGELFF
d_call: TRBD1
clone_size: -
v_call: TRBV5-1
j_call: TRBJ2-2

cdr3_nt: TGTGCCAGTTCGGGTGGTGATTACGAGCAGTACTTC
cdr3_aa: CASSGGDYEQYF
d_call: -
clone_size: -
v_call: TRBV19
j_call: TRBJ2-7

cdr3_nt: TGTGCTAGTGCCACGGGACAGCTCTATGGCTACACCTTC
cdr3_aa: CASATGQLYGYTF
d_call: TRBD1
clone_size: -
v_call: TRBV12-5
j_call: TRBJ1-2

cdr3_nt: TGTGCTAGTGGTTTGGTTGCTAGCGGGGGCGAGACCCAGTACTTC
cdr3_aa: CASGLVASGGETQYF
d_call: TRBD2
clone_size: -
v_call: TRBV12-5
j_call: TRBJ2-5

cdr3_nt: TGCGCCAGCAGCTTGAACGCGGAGTACAATGAGCAGTTCTTC
cdr3_aa: CASSLNAEYNEQFF
d_call: -
clone_size: -
v_call: TRBV5-1
j_call: TRBJ2-1

cdr3_nt: TGTGCCAGCAGTTTACGACGGGCCGGGAAAGCTTTCTTT
cdr3_aa: CASSLRRAGKAFF
d_call: -
clone_size: -
v_call: TRBV28
j_call: TRBJ1-1

cdr3_nt: TGTGCCAGCATTGGCATCTCCTTTCAGCCCCAGCATTTT
cdr3_aa: CASIGISFQPQHF
d_call: -
clone_size: few
v_call: TRBV6-5
j_call: TRBJ1-5

cdr3_nt: TGTGCCAGCACCCGATCCGGACAGGGAGTATATGGCTACACCTTC
cdr3_aa: CASTRSGQGVYGYTF
d_call: TRBD1
clone_size: -
v_call: TRBV6-5
j_call: TRBJ1-2

cdr3_nt: TGTGCCACCAGCAGAGATCTCGCCCTAGCGACCAAAAACATTCAGTACTTC
cdr3_aa: CATSRDLALATKNIQYF
d_call: -
clone_size: once
v_call: TRBV15
j_call: TRBJ2-4

cdr3_nt: TGTGCCAGCAGCTTAGGGGGACAGGGCCAAGAGACCCAGTACTTC
cdr3_aa: CASSLGGQGQETQYF
d_call: TRBD1
clone_size: -
v_call: TRBV7-2
j_call: TRBJ2-5

cdr3_nt: TGTGCCAGCAGTGAAACATCCCGGAGGGCAGATACGCAGTATTTT
cdr3_aa: CASSETSRRADTQYF
d_call: -
clone_size: -
v_call: TRBV6-1
j_call: TRBJ2-3

cdr3_nt: TGTGCCAGTAGTATTTTTATTTCCCCTAGGACAGATACGCAGTATTTT
cdr3_aa: CASSIFISPRTDTQYF
d_call: -
clone_size: -
v_call: TRBV19
j_call: TRBJ2-3

cdr3_nt: TGTGCCAGCAGCCAAGGGGCTGGAAATCAGCCCCAGCATTTT
cdr3_aa: CASSQGAGNQPQHF
d_call: -
clone_size: -
v_call: TRBV3-1/TRBV3-2
j_call: TRBJ1-5

cdr3_nt: TGTGCCAGCAGCCACCGGGACAAAAACTACGAGCAGTACTTC
cdr3_aa: CASSHRDKNYEQYF
d_call: -
clone_size: -
v_call: TRBV7-9
j_call: TRBJ2-7

cdr3_nt: TGTGCCAGCAGTGATTTCGGGGATAGCAATCAGCCCCAGCATTTT
cdr3_aa: CASSDFGDSNQPQHF
d_call: -
clone_size: -
v_call: TRBV2
j_call: TRBJ1-5

cdr3_nt: TGTGCTAGTGGTTGGGACAGGGGGCTGGAGGGATACGGCTACACCTTC
cdr3_aa: CASGWDRGLEGYGYTF
d_call: TRBD1
clone_size: -
v_call: TRBV12-5
j_call: TRBJ1-2

cdr3_nt: TGTGCCAGCAGCTTAGTTATTAGACCAGGGGATTCACCCCTCCACTTT
cdr3_aa: CASSLVIRPGDSPLHF
d_call: -
clone_size: -
v_call: TRBV11-2
j_call: TRBJ1-6

cdr3_nt: TGTGCCAGTCGACAGGGAGGAGGAGAGACCCAGTACTTC
cdr3_aa: CASRQGGGETQYF
d_call: -
clone_size: -
v_call: TRBV19
j_call: TRBJ2-5

cdr3_nt: TGTGCCAGCACCCTCGGGTGGGGGGGAACCGGGGAGCTGTTTTTT
cdr3_aa: CASTLGWGGTGELFF
d_call: TRBD2
clone_size: -
v_call: TRBV3-1/TRBV3-2
j_call: TRBJ2-2

cdr3_nt: TGTGCCAGCAGTTCCACAGGTTATTCACCCCTCCACTTT
cdr3_aa: CASSSTGYSPLHF
d_call: -
clone_size: -
v_call: TRBV3-1/TRBV3-2
j_call: TRBJ1-6

cdr3_nt: TGTGCCAGCAGTCGCCAGGGGGGAGAGCAGTACTTC
cdr3_aa: CASSRQGGEQYF
d_call: -
clone_size: -
v_call: TRBV6-2/TRBV6-3
j_call: TRBJ2-7

cdr3_nt: TGTGCCAGCCTTAGAGGGACAGTGCCTAATTCACCCCTCCACTTT
cdr3_aa: CASLRGTVPNSPLHF
d_call: TRBD1
clone_size: few
v_call: TRBV28
j_call: TRBJ1-6

cdr3_nt: TGTGCCAGCAGCTTGGGGTTTTTGGGGGGTCGGCAGCCCCAGCATTTT
cdr3_aa: CASSLGFLGGRQPQHF
d_call: -
clone_size: -
v_call: TRBV5-5
j_call: TRBJ1-5

cdr3_nt: TGTGCCAGCAGCTTAGCTACCGGGGAGACCCAGTACTTC
cdr3_aa: CASSLATGETQYF
d_call: -
clone_size: -
v_call: TRBV7-9
j_call: TRBJ2-5

cdr3_nt: TGTGCCAGCAGTTCAACAGGGAAGGTCTATGGCTACACCTTC
cdr3_aa: CASSSTGKVYGYTF
d_call: -
clone_size: -
v_call: TRBV3-1/TRBV3-2
j_call: TRBJ1-2

cdr3_nt: TGTGCCAGCAGCTTGAGGCTAGCGGGGAGCACAGATACGCAGTATTTT
cdr3_aa: CASSLRLAGSTDTQYF
d_call: TRBD2
clone_size: -
v_call: TRBV5-6
j_call: TRBJ2-3

cdr3_nt: TGTGCCAGCAGCAAAGTCCGTCCAGCGGGGGGTAGCACAGATACGCAGTATTTT
cdr3_aa: CASSKVRPAGGSTDTQYF
d_call: -
clone_size: -
v_call: TRBV21-1
j_call: TRBJ2-3

cdr3_nt: TGTGCCAGCACCGACAGGGGGGGCAATCAGCCCCAGCATTTT
cdr3_aa: CASTDRGGNQPQHF
d_call: TRBD1
clone_size: -
v_call: TRBV2
j_call: TRBJ1-5